Listed below are T cell receptor beta chains from one sample, sequenced in a study of T cell changes during pregnancy in multiple sclerosis. TCRdb keeps only in-frame clones here, not all; method: immunoSEQ multiplex PCR. The data show 40,000 or so clones, approximately 92% seen once. Sample: peripheral blood, taken before pregnancy. These receptors were collected from a female donor with multiple sclerosis, enrolled in a pregnancy study. CDR3s include the opening cysteine and the closing phenylalanine or tryptophan. A D gene is named only where the DNA matches it firmly. Clone size is given for some rows only: seen once, a few or many times, or a class if the clone is expanded.

CASSIAGEDEQYF | TGTGCCAGCAGTATAGCGGGAGAGGACGAGCAGTACTTC | TRBV6-5 | 13 | once | TRBJ2-7 | TRBD2
CASSVGQPNQPQHF | TGTGCCAGCAGCGTAGGACAGCCCAATCAGCCCCAGCATTTT | TRBV9 | 14 | . | TRBJ1-5 | .
CASRIATDNYGYTF | TGTGCCAGCAGGATAGCGACGGATAACTATGGCTACACCTTC | TRBV28 | 14 | . | TRBJ1-2 | .
CASSLITGGQETQYF | TGCGCCAGCAGCCTGATCACAGGGGGCCAAGAGACCCAGTACTTC | TRBV5-1 | 15 | . | TRBJ2-5 | TRBD1
CASSAWGTGEGETQYF | TGTGCCAGCAGCGCTTGGGGGACAGGGGAAGGAGAGACCCAGTACTTC | TRBV14 | 16 | . | TRBJ2-5 | TRBD1
CASSEQGQGAGELFF | TGTGCCAGCAGTGAGCAGGGACAGGGGGCCGGGGAGCTGTTTTTT | TRBV2 | 15 | . | TRBJ2-2 | TRBD1
CASSVVTSGDYNEQFF | TGTGCCAGCAGCGTAGTTACTAGCGGGGACTACAATGAGCAGTTCTTC | TRBV9 | 16 | . | TRBJ2-1 | TRBD2
CASSSFHQGAYGYTF | TGTGCCAGCAGCTCATTTCATCAGGGGGCTTATGGCTACACCTTC | TRBV27 | 15 | . | TRBJ1-2 | TRBD1
CASGLAIGQGIDNEQYF | TGTGCTAGTGGTTTGGCCATTGGACAGGGGATCGACAACGAGCAGTACTTC | TRBV12-5 | 17 | few | TRBJ2-7 | TRBD1
CASSGGLWGLRETQYF | TGTGCCAGCAGCGGAGGGCTTTGGGGGCTGAGGGAGACCCAGTACTTC | TRBV9 | 16 | . | TRBJ2-5 | .
CASSEEAEGPYEQYF | TGTGCCAGCAGTGAAGAGGCGGAGGGGCCCTACGAGCAGTACTTC | TRBV6-4 | 15 | few | TRBJ2-7 | .
CASKGLVETQYF | TGTGCCAGCAAGGGACTAGTCGAGACCCAGTACTTC | TRBV28 | 12 | . | TRBJ2-5 | TRBD2
CATSTGDQDIHEQYF | TGTGCCACCAGCACAGGGGATCAGGATATCCACGAGCAGTACTTC | TRBV15 | 15 | . | TRBJ2-7 | .
CASSPGSNTEAFF | TGTGCCAGCAGCCCCGGTTCGAACACTGAAGCTTTCTTT | TRBV9 | 13 | . | TRBJ1-1 | .
CASSPRNSLTDTQYF | TGTGCCAGCAGCCCCCGGAACAGTTTAACAGATACGCAGTATTTT | TRBV7-2 | 15 | . | TRBJ2-3 | .
CASSRRDRANSGANVLTF | TGTGCCAGTAGTCGCCGGGACAGGGCAAACTCTGGGGCCAACGTCCTGACTTTC | TRBV19 | 18 | . | TRBJ2-6 | TRBD1
CASSPPSVETQYF | TGTGCCAGCAGCCCCCCTTCAGTAGAGACCCAGTACTTC | TRBV7-2 | 13 | . | TRBJ2-5 | .
CASSPQPRDRSTDTQYF | TGTGCCAGCAGCCCCCAGCCCCGGGACAGGAGCACAGATACGCAGTATTTT | TRBV11-2 | 17 | . | TRBJ2-3 | TRBD1
CASSRGQGQGYNTIYF | TGTGCCAGCAGCCGGGGGCAGGGACAGGGCTACAACACCATATATTTT | TRBV4-2 | 16 | . | TRBJ1-3 | TRBD1
CASRELQGGNQPQHF | TGTGCCAGCAGAGAGCTACAGGGGGGGAATCAGCCCCAGCATTTT | TRBV6-1 | 15 | . | TRBJ1-5 | TRBD1
CASSESGSSYNEQFF | TGTGCCAGCAGCGAGAGCGGGAGTTCCTACAATGAGCAGTTCTTC | TRBV9 | 15 | . | TRBJ2-1 | TRBD2
CASSPHRGSTDTQYF | TGTGCCAGCAGCCCCCACAGGGGGAGCACAGATACGCAGTATTTT | TRBV9 | 15 | . | TRBJ2-3 | TRBD1
CASSRPLLANTEAFF | TGTGCCAGCAGTCGCCCCCTACTCGCGAACACTGAAGCTTTCTTT | TRBV5-6 | 15 | . | TRBJ1-1 | .
CASSPDAAGEQFF | TGTGCCAGCTCACCAGACGCGGCGGGTGAGCAGTTCTTC | TRBV18 | 13 | . | TRBJ2-1 | .
CSVGDRTLNTEAFF | TGCAGCGTTGGGGACAGGACTTTGAACACTGAAGCTTTCTTT | TRBV29-1 | 14 | . | TRBJ1-1 | TRBD1
CASSFGQGDEKLFF | TGCGCCAGCAGCTTCGGACAGGGAGATGAAAAACTGTTTTTT | TRBV5-1 | 14 | . | TRBJ1-4 | TRBD1
CATSRQVNTGELFF | TGTGCCACCAGCAGACAGGTGAACACCGGGGAGCTGTTTTTT | TRBV15 | 14 | . | TRBJ2-2 | .
CASSYGTGPSTDTQYF | TGTGCCAGCAGTTACGGGACAGGACCTTCCACAGATACGCAGTATTTT | TRBV6-5 | 16 | . | TRBJ2-3 | TRBD1
CASSYSPRVQETQYF | TGTGCCAGCAGTTACTCCCCCAGGGTCCAAGAGACCCAGTACTTC | TRBV6-5 | 15 | . | TRBJ2-5 | .
CASSSGLAGIDEQFF | TGTGCCAGCAGTTCGGGACTAGCGGGAATCGATGAGCAGTTCTTC | TRBV6-5 | 15 | . | TRBJ2-1 | TRBD2
CASSLGSSGRYGEQFF | TGTGCCAGCAGCTTAGGATCTAGCGGGAGATACGGTGAGCAGTTCTTC | TRBV11-2 | 16 | . | TRBJ2-1 | TRBD2
CASSPLGTDTQYF | TGTGCCAGCTCACCACTCGGCACAGATACGCAGTATTTT | TRBV18 | 13 | . | TRBJ2-3 | .
CASSYGRKLFF | TGTGCCAGCAGTTACGGGCGAAAACTGTTTTTT | TRBV6-6 | 11 | . | TRBJ1-4 | .
CASSLLAGPGELFF | TGTGCCAGCAGCCTACTAGCGGGTCCCGGGGAGCTGTTTTTT | TRBV14 | 14 | . | TRBJ2-2 | TRBD2
CASSLVLGFDEQFF | TGTGCCAGCAGTTTAGTCCTAGGCTTCGATGAGCAGTTCTTC | TRBV27 | 14 | . | TRBJ2-1 | .
CASSTGTLVQPQHF | TGTGCCAGCAGTACAGGGACGTTAGTGCAGCCCCAGCATTTT | TRBV6-1 | 14 | . | TRBJ1-5 | .
CASSAGGTDAMETQYF | TGTGCCAGCAGCGCTGGGGGGACCGATGCAATGGAGACCCAGTACTTC | TRBV11-3 | 16 | . | TRBJ2-5 | .
CASSRQTGRYTEAFF | TGCGCCAGCAGCCGCCAGACAGGTCGGTACACTGAAGCTTTCTTT | TRBV5-1 | 15 | . | TRBJ1-1 | .
CAWSGGGYEQYF | TGTGCCTGGAGTGGGGGGGGCTACGAGCAGTACTTC | TRBV30 | 12 | . | TRBJ2-7 | TRBD2
CASSEAKGDLGQPQHF | TGTGCCAGCTCAGAGGCTAAGGGGGATTTGGGTCAGCCCCAGCATTTT | TRBV18 | 16 | . | TRBJ1-5 | .
CASRLAGVSYNEQFF | TGTGCCAGCAGGCTAGCGGGGGTTTCCTACAATGAGCAGTTCTTC | TRBV6-1 | 15 | once | TRBJ2-1 | TRBD2
CASSYGGTQYF | TGTGCCAGCAGTTACGGAGGTACGCAGTATTTT | TRBV6-5 | 11 | . | TRBJ2-3 | .
CASSLGTGVSNEQFF | TGCGCCAGCAGCTTGGGGACAGGGGTTTCGAATGAGCAGTTCTTC | TRBV5-1 | 15 | . | TRBJ2-1 | TRBD1
CASSRTGKSHETQYF | TGCGCCAGCAGTAGGACGGGAAAAAGCCATGAGACCCAGTACTTC | TRBV23-1 | 15 | . | TRBJ2-5 | .
CASSLSEGNYEQYF | TGTGCCAGCAGCTTAAGCGAGGGAAACTACGAGCAGTACTTC | TRBV11-3 | 14 | . | TRBJ2-7 | .
CAWSVRDRAGSAGYTF | TGTGCCTGGAGTGTACGGGACAGGGCGGGAAGTGCGGGCTACACCTTC | TRBV30 | 16 | . | TRBJ1-2 | TRBD1
CASSDPYVPTGGWTDTQYF | TGTGCCAGCAGCGATCCCTATGTTCCGACAGGGGGCTGGACAGATACGCAGTATTTT | TRBV7-9 | 19 | . | TRBJ2-3 | TRBD1
CASSLAGQYNQPQHF | TGTGCCAGCAGCTTGGCAGGACAGTACAATCAGCCCCAGCATTTT | TRBV5-8 | 15 | . | TRBJ1-5 | .
CASGTLYNEQFF | TGTGCCAGCGGGACTCTCTACAATGAGCAGTTCTTC | TRBV13 | 12 | once | TRBJ2-1 | .
CASSTGQVMGYTF | TGTGCCAGCAGTACGGGACAGGTTATGGGCTACACCTTC | TRBV28 | 13 | . | TRBJ1-2 | TRBD1
CATSRDRGLAAYEQYF | TGTGCCACCAGCAGAGATCGGGGACTAGCGGCCTACGAGCAGTACTTC | TRBV15 | 16 | . | TRBJ2-7 | TRBD2
CASRIAGEVYEQFF | TGTGCCAGCAGAATAGCGGGAGAGGTTTATGAGCAGTTCTTC | TRBV27 | 14 | . | TRBJ2-1 | TRBD2
CASSLELAGPTDTQYF | TGTGCCAGCAGCTTAGAACTAGCGGGACCCACAGATACGCAGTATTTT | TRBV7-9 | 16 | . | TRBJ2-3 | TRBD2
CASSQSWLAGGLYEQYF | TGTGCCAGCAGCCAATCTTGGCTAGCGGGAGGACTCTACGAGCAGTACTTC | TRBV16 | 17 | . | TRBJ2-7 | TRBD2
CASSRDRKETQYF | TGTGCCAGCAGCCGGGACAGAAAAGAGACCCAGTACTTC | TRBV5-4 | 13 | . | TRBJ2-5 | TRBD1
CASSGGMNTEAFF | TGTGCCAGTAGTGGGGGCATGAACACTGAAGCTTTCTTT | TRBV19 | 13 | few | TRBJ1-1 | .
CASSLNRDGYTF | TGTGCCAGCAGCTTAAACAGGGATGGCTACACCTTC | TRBV11-2 | 12 | . | TRBJ1-2 | .
CASNLPGLEHNEQFF | TGTGCCAGCAATCTACCGGGACTCGAACACAATGAGCAGTTCTTC | TRBV28 | 15 | . | TRBJ2-1 | .